These 29 T cell receptor beta chains share one sample of origin, sequenced in a study of cytomegalovirus exposure and HLA in healthy donors (dated 2017 in TCRdb). Preparation of the library involved the immunoSEQ multiplex PCR assay. For the multiplex PCR, a mixture combining 60 forward primers for TCR Vbeta segments and 13 reverse primers for TCR Jbeta segments was used. This is the immuneACCESS table as TCRdb keeps it, with only in-frame sequences that have V and J called. A part of the clones is gone; compared with another copy, unresolved V genes explain less than half, and the rest is unexplained. The sample includes about 190,000 clones, with roughly 80% observed a single time. The top ten constitute around 0.75% of the sample. Sample: PBMCs. The receptors here all came from a woman aged 18-29 years in good health and CMV-seronegative.

The rearrangement uses TRBV28 and TRBJ2-7, with a tentative D call TRBD1 (5 bases). The CDR3 sequence is 11 residues long. V lost 8 bases to trimming and J lost 2 bases, with 7 bases between them. Germline V gene lookup returns CDR1 MDHEN and CDR2 SYDVKM. CDR3 sequence (DNA): TGTGCCAGCGACAGTGCCTACGAGCAGTACTTC. Translating gives CASDSAYEQYF.

The chain has TRBV7-6 and TRBJ1-2, with D perhaps matching TRBD1 (6 bases). The germline V gene encodes CDR1 SGHVS and CDR2 FNYEAQ. The CDR3 loop spans 20 amino acids. Trimming removed 3 bases from V and 1 base from J, with 27 bases in between. CDR3 nucleotide sequence: TGTGCCAGCAGCTTCGAAAAAAAGGGCGGCAGGGGTGAGGGTAACTATGGCTACACCTTC. This encodes CASSFEKKGGRGEGNYGYTF.

V and J are TRBV6-1 and TRBJ1-2; possibly TRBD1 for D (5 bases). V was trimmed by 4 bases and J by 2 bases, leaving 14 bases between them. This CDR3 region has 15 residues. Germline values: CDR1 MNHNS, CDR2 SASEGT. The CDR3 here is CASSGGTTANYGYTF. In DNA, the CDR3 is TGTGCCAGCAGTGGGGGTACGACAGCCAACTATGGCTACACCTTC.

V usage is TRBV6-5 and J usage is TRBJ2-7, with TRBD1 matching 9 bases. Germline V gene lookup returns CDR1 MNHEY and CDR2 SVGAGI. This CDR3 comprises 16 residues. V shed 2 bases, J shed 3 bases, and the junction held 8 bases outside the gene matches. The CDR3 spells CASSYGPPGQGYEQYF. Written as DNA, the CDR3 is TGTGCCAGCAGTTACGGTCCTCCGGGACAGGGCTACGAGCAGTACTTC.

V gene TRBV27 combines with J gene TRBJ2-3, with D tentatively TRBD1 (5 bases). Trimming left V 3 bases short and J 0 bases short, with 13 bases between. CDR3 size: 16 residues. The V gene's germline CDR1 is MNHEY and CDR2 SMNVEV (reference sequence). CDR3 sequence reads: CASSFLGHPSTDTQYF. DNA of the CDR3: TGTGCCAGCAGTTTTCTGGGGCATCCTAGCACAGATACGCAGTATTTT.

The V and J genes are TRBV6-5 and TRBJ1-1; 9 bases are shared with TRBD1. The CDR3 contains 14 residues. The germline V gene has CDR1 MNHEY and CDR2 SVGAGI. V gave up 6 bases and J gave up 2 bases; unmatched junction bases: 4. This CDR3 is CASRGTGTNTEAFF. DNA of the CDR3: TGTGCCAGCAGGGGGACAGGGACAAACACTGAAGCTTTCTTT.

The chain is built from TRBV29-1 and TRBJ1-2; D gene unclear. Germline lookup yields CDR1 SQVTM and CDR2 ANQGSEA. Between the trimmed V and J ends, which lost 8 bases and 0 bases, there was a span of 13 bases. This CDR3 has 13 amino acids. DNA for the CDR3: TGCAGCACCCTAGGAGGTGCTAACTATGGCTACACCTTC. Translated, it gives CSTLGGANYGYTF.

The chain carries TRBV6-5 and TRBJ2-7, with 9 bases identical to TRBD2. V lost 3 bases to trimming and J lost 3 bases; unmatched junction nucleotides: 3. The CDR3 extends over 14 amino acids. Germline CDR1 is MNHEY and CDR2 is SVGAGI. CDR3 residues: CASSYSAGGYEQYF. The DNA of the CDR3 is TGTGCCAGCAGTTATTCAGCGGGGGGCTACGAGCAGTACTTC.

This clone appeared once. V and J are TRBV28 and TRBJ2-7, with TRBD1 matching 10 bases. This CDR3 contains 15 residues. With V trimmed by 3 bases and J by 5 bases, 7 bases remained unmatched. CDR1 is MDHEN and CDR2 is SYDVKM in the germline V gene. The CDR3 region is CASSLGGQGIDEQYF. The DNA for the CDR3 is TGTGCCAGCAGTTTGGGGGGACAGGGGATCGACGAGCAGTACTTC.

The chain carries TRBV21-1 and TRBJ2-7; the table's D call TRBD1 went unverified against the DNA. TRBV21-1 counts as a pseudogene. The CDR3 extends over 16 amino acids. CDR3 sequence reads: CASSALLGQGYYEQYF. Written as DNA, the CDR3 is TGTGCCAGCAGCGCCCTCTTGGGACAGGGGTACTACGAGCAGTACTTC.

J is TRBJ2-1 and V is TRBV27, with 14 bases aligning to TRBD2. There are 17 residues in the CDR3. The V gene's germline CDR1 is MNHEY and CDR2 SMNVEV (reference sequence). Unmatched junction bases numbered 6, after V lost 6 bases and J lost 2 bases. The DNA of the CDR3 is TGTGCCAGCAGGGCCGGGACTAGCGGGAGAACCTACAATGAGCAGTTCTTC. This gives the protein CASRAGTSGRTYNEQFF.

The rearrangement uses TRBV10-3 and TRBJ2-1; TRBD2 is a possible D gene (5 bases). There are 13 residues in the CDR3. CDR1 ENHRY and CDR2 SYGVKD come from the germline V gene. The germline V and J ends were trimmed by 6 bases and 5 bases, with 11 bases remaining between them. The chain's CDR3 is CAIRTDWHNEQFF. The DNA of the CDR3 is TGTGCCATCAGAACGGACTGGCACAATGAGCAGTTCTTC.

This clone was detected once. The chain combines TRBV10-2 with TRBJ1-1; TRBD1 might be the D (6 bases). V lost 5 bases and J lost 0, with 10 bases in between. Germline CDR1 is WSHSY and CDR2 is SAAADI. The CDR3 extends over 14 amino acids. CDR3 residues: CASSRTDLNTEAFF. CDR3 DNA sequence: TGCGCCAGCAGTCGGACAGACCTGAACACTGAAGCTTTCTTT.

This chain uses TRBV5-1 with TRBJ1-1; no clear D gene. The CDR3 contains 14 residues. Per germline, CDR1 SGHRS and CDR2 YFSETQ. V was pared by 1 base and J by 0 bases, with 7 bases between. Written as DNA, the CDR3 is TGCGCCAGCAGCTTGCGGCAGGTGAACACTGAAGCTTTCTTT. This encodes CASSLRQVNTEAFF.

This clone has just one count. The rearrangement joins TRBV7-3 to TRBJ1-1; D is possibly TRBD1 (6 bases). The CDR3 totals 15 residues. The V gene's germline CDR1 is SGHTA and CDR2 FQGTGA. The V gene lost 5 bases and the J gene lost 2 bases, with 15 bases spanning the gap. As DNA, the CDR3 is TGTGCCAGCAGCGCTCAAGGGGGAGTTAACACTGAAGCTTTCTTT. This encodes CASSAQGGVNTEAFF.

The V gene is TRBV9, the J gene TRBJ1-6; 8 nucleotides agree with TRBD1. There are 15 residues in the CDR3. The germline V gene encodes CDR1 SGDLS and CDR2 YYNGEE. V was pared by 4 bases and J by 6 bases, with 6 bases of the junction left unmatched. The CDR3 protein is CASSPPGQVNSPLHF. DNA for the CDR3: TGTGCCAGCAGCCCGCCGGGACAGGTTAATTCACCCCTCCACTTT.

The V call is TRBV18, the J call TRBJ2-5; a possible D gene is TRBD2 (5 bases). Trimming shortened V by 5 bases and J by 1 base, and 8 bases separated the two germline ends. Germline loops: CDR1 KGHSH, CDR2 LQKENI. This CDR3 spans 13 amino acids. DNA of the CDR3: TGTGCCAGCTCAGCAGGACTCCAAGAGACCCAGTACTTC. Translating it yields CASSAGLQETQYF.

The J gene is TRBJ1-2, the V gene TRBV5-1; D perhaps matches TRBD1 (6 bases). Trimming left V 4 bases short and J 4 bases short, with 23 bases between. The germline V gene has CDR1 SGHRS and CDR2 YFSETQ. This CDR3 is 17 amino acids long. CDR3 protein: CASSPELRDTFIYGYTF. CDR3 coding DNA: TGCGCCAGCAGCCCCGAACTCCGGGACACCTTCATCTATGGCTACACCTTC.

This sequence joins TRBV25-1 and TRBJ2-5, with TRBD2 as a possible D gene (6 bases). V was trimmed by 6 bases and J by 1 base, leaving 21 bases between them. The germline V gene has CDR1 MGHDK and CDR2 SYGVNS. This CDR3 contains 17 residues. In nucleotides, the CDR3 is TGTGCCAGCAGCAGCAATGCGGGCGGGGCCGCCCAAGAGACCCAGTACTTC. It translates to CASSSNAGGAAQETQYF.

The chain uses TRBV7-6 and TRBJ2-2; D is perhaps TRBD1 (6 bases). CDR1 and CDR2 from the germline V gene are SGHVS and FNYEAQ. The CDR3 extends over 15 amino acids. Trimming left V 2 bases short and J 8 bases short, with 15 bases between. CDR3 in amino acids: CASSLRTAYPGELFF. The CDR3 DNA is TGTGCCAGCAGCTTACGGACAGCCTACCCGGGGGAGCTGTTTTTT.

The rearrangement links TRBV10-3 to TRBJ2-1, with 10 bases that match TRBD2. V shed 9 bases and J 3 bases; nucleotides not matched to a gene: 5. From germline, CDR1 is ENHRY and CDR2 SYGVKD. The CDR3 covers 14 residues. Here the CDR3 reads CAIQSSGGYNEQFF. Written as DNA, the CDR3 is TGTGCCATACAATCTAGCGGGGGCTACAATGAGCAGTTCTTC.

This CDR3 reads CASSLEAGSPVGPQHF. The CDR3 DNA follows: TGTGCCAGCAGCTTAGAAGCGGGCAGCCCGGTGGGGCCCCAGCATTTT. The rearrangement links TRBV7-2 to TRBJ1-5; D unclear. This CDR3 comprises 16 residues. The germline V gene encodes CDR1 SGHTA and CDR2 FQGNSA. V was trimmed by 1 base and J by 9 bases, leaving 19 bases between them.

This clone was detected only once. The rearrangement uses TRBV9 and TRBJ2-5, with D maybe TRBD1 (6 bases). Germline V CDR1 and CDR2: SGDLS, YYNGEE. CDR3 length: 16 residues. V was shortened by 0 bases and J by 4 bases, with 16 bases between the two germline ends. In DNA, the CDR3 is TGTGCCAGCAGCGTAGTAGCTGACACAGGGATAGAGACCCAGTACTTC. This translates into CASSVVADTGIETQYF.

This clone occurred a few times. V is TRBV6-5 and J is TRBJ2-7; the match to TRBD1 covers 7 bases. V lost 4 bases, J lost 1 base, and 4 bases stayed unmatched. The CDR3 contains 14 residues. CDR1 is MNHEY, CDR2 SVGAGI, per germline. The CDR3 region is CASSFHRGSYEQYF. DNA of the CDR3: TGTGCCAGCAGTTTTCACAGGGGTTCCTACGAGCAGTACTTC.

This clone appeared a few times. The chain combines TRBV2 with TRBJ2-5, with D perhaps matching TRBD2 (6 bases). The CDR3 consists of 13 residues. From germline, CDR1 is SNHLY and CDR2 FYNNEI. Trimming stripped 7 bases from V and 5 bases from J, with 14 bases between. In nucleotides, the CDR3 is TGTGCCAGCATGGGAGGCGGGGTGGAGACCCAGTACTTC. Protein product: CASMGGGVETQYF.

This chain joins TRBV10-3 and TRBJ2-2; 7 bases align to TRBD1. The CDR3 totals 16 residues. The germline V gene has CDR1 ENHRY and CDR2 SYGVKD. With V trimmed by 6 bases and J by 0 bases, 7 bases remained unmatched. The CDR3 DNA sequence: TGTGCCATCAGCAGGGACAGAAGCACGAACACCGGGGAGCTGTTTTTT. Amino acids: CAISRDRSTNTGELFF.

The rearrangement uses TRBV5-1 and TRBJ1-6; TRBD1 matches at 7 bases. The CDR3 sequence is 17 residues long. V was clipped by 4 bases and J by 5 bases; unmatched bases: 12. The germline V gene encodes CDR1 SGHRS and CDR2 YFSETQ. The DNA for the CDR3 is TGCGCCAGCAGCAAAGAAACCGGGACAGATGATAATTCACCCCTCCACTTT. Its protein product is CASSKETGTDDNSPLHF.

The chain uses TRBV11-2 and TRBJ2-7; 7 bases fit TRBD1. This CDR3 region has 12 residues. Germline V CDR1 and CDR2: SGHAT, FQNNGV. J lost 6 bases, V lost 3 bases, and 2 bases had no gene match. As DNA, the CDR3 is TGTGCCAGCAGCTTTAAGGGGGCCGAGCAGTACTTC. This codes for CASSFKGAEQYF.

V usage is TRBV28 and J usage is TRBJ2-2, with 9 bases lining up with TRBD2. There are 20 residues in the CDR3. J was trimmed by 0 bases and V by 4 bases; bases with no gene match: 15. CDR1 is MDHEN, CDR2 SYDVKM, per germline. The CDR3 here is CASSSGAASGNPANTGELFF. The CDR3 nucleotides are TGTGCCAGCAGTTCCGGGGCGGCTAGCGGGAACCCCGCGAACACCGGGGAGCTGTTTTTT.